Shown below are 10 T cell receptor beta chains from a single sample sequenced in a study of T cells in Graves' hyperthyroidism and ophthalmopathy. Amplification of TCR beta CDR3 regions used RNA as the template. The TCR CDR3 was amplified in a first-round RT-PCR using the HTBI primer set. TCRdb reanalysed the multiplex PCR reads using MiXCR and keeps one entry per CDR3 protein. The repertoire holds about 600,000 distinct CDR3 sequences, roughly 15% seen once, with around an eighth in the top ten. Sequencing was carried out using blood. These receptors originate from a woman between 50 and 59 years old with Graves' ophthalmopathy.

There are many counts of this clonotype. The chain carries TRBV12-3 or TRBV12-4 and TRBJ1-1; a weak D match, TRBD1 (5 bases). V was shortened by 6 bases and J by 4 bases, with 12 bases between the two germline ends. The CDR3 length is 13 residues. The DNA of the CDR3 is TGTGCCAGCAGCCGTCAGGGTCCCACTGAAGCTTTCTTT. Translation: CASSRQGPTEAFF.

This clonotype was seen repeatedly, ten times or more. The chain has TRBV7-2 and TRBJ2-7; TRBD2 aligns across 9 bases. V shed 1 base and J 4 bases; nucleotides not matched to a gene: 14. Germline CDR1 and CDR2: SGHTA and FQGNSA. The CDR3 has 18 residues. CDR3 sequence: CASSLVIGLGGRGYEQYF. CDR3 nucleotide sequence: TGTGCCAGCAGCTTAGTAATCGGCTTGGGCGGGAGGGGATACGAGCAGTACTTC.

The genes are TRBV7-8 and TRBJ2-1; 8 bases line up with TRBD2. This CDR3 region has 18 residues. Trimming took 5 bases from V and 5 from J; bases not matched to a gene: 17. In germline, CDR1 is SGHVS, CDR2 FQNEAQ. The CDR3: CASSPIGTRSLLNNEQFF. In DNA, the CDR3 is TGTGCCAGCAGCCCAATAGGGACTAGAAGTCTACTTAACAATGAGCAGTTCTTC.

In its sample, this clonotype was seen many times. This rearrangement joins TRBV6-2 or TRBV6-3 to TRBJ2-7; TRBD2 matches 8 bases. Germline V gives CDR1 MNHEY, CDR2 SVGEGT. The CDR3 contains 14 residues. The junction had 11 bases not matched to a gene; V was cut back by 10 bases and J by 3 bases. As DNA, the CDR3 is TGTGCCACCTTACCGCCCCGGGAGGGCTACGAGCAGTACTTC. It is translated as CATLPPREGYEQYF.

The J gene is TRBJ1-6, the V gene TRBV6-1; D call uncertain. Germline V CDR1 and CDR2: MNHNS, SASEGT. V shed 9 bases and J shed 0 bases, with 15 bases lying between them. This CDR3 region has 16 residues. The CDR3 protein is CASRGRMSSYNSPLHF. CDR3 sequence (DNA): TGTGCCAGTCGAGGACGTATGAGCTCCTATAATTCACCCCTCCACTTT.

About this clonotype: This sequence may be a read error, since a much larger clone differs from it by one base. The rearrangement uses TRBV2 and TRBJ2-7, with TRBD2 identical over 8 bases. Germline values: CDR1 SNHLY, CDR2 FYNNEI. The CDR3 covers 15 residues. V trimming: 4 bases; J trimming: 6 bases; junction bases outside the gene matches: 11. CDR3 sequence reads: CASSVVPAAGGEQYF. The CDR3 region has the DNA TGTGCCAGCAGTGTTGTTCCGGCGGCGGGAGGCGAGCAGTACTTC.

This clonotype was recorded many times. The chain links TRBV12-3 or TRBV12-4 to TRBJ1-5; possible D gene TRBD1, 5 bases. V was pared by 6 bases and J by 5 bases, with 14 bases between. The CDR3 runs to 14 residues. The CDR3 nucleotides read TGTGCCAGCAGCCCGGGACGGCTTGATCAGCCCCAGCATTTT. It codes for CASSPGRLDQPQHF.

This clonotype was detected ten times or more. This chain joins TRBV2 and TRBJ1-5; TRBD1 might be the D (6 bases). The CDR3 totals 15 residues. Germline loops: CDR1 SNHLY, CDR2 FYNNEI. With 3 bases removed from V and 0 bases from J, the gap between germline ends came to 9 bases. The CDR3 sequence: CASSETDSSNQPQHF. In DNA form, the CDR3 reads TGTGCCAGCAGTGAGACGGACAGTAGCAATCAGCCCCAGCATTTT. The full variable domain, completed using reference TRBV2 and TRBJ1-5, is EPEVTQTPSHQVTQMGQEVILRCVPISNHLYFYWYRQILGQKVEFLVSFYNNEISEKSEIFDDQFSVERPDGSNFTLKIRSTKLEDSAMYFCASSETDSSNQPQHFGDGTRLSIL.

This clonotype was seen repeatedly, ten times or more. The gene calls are TRBV20-1 and TRBJ1-5; 7 positions agree with TRBD1. CDR1 and CDR2 (germline): DFQATT, SNEGSKA (reference sequence). CDR3 size: 13 residues. V lost 7 bases, J lost 3 bases, and 6 bases stayed unmatched. The CDR3 loop is CSVIQGHNQPQHF. For the CDR3, the DNA is TGCAGTGTCATACAGGGGCACAATCAGCCCCAGCATTTT.

This chain joins TRBV29-1 and TRBJ1-2, with 7 positions matching TRBD1. Germline CDR1 reads SQVTM; CDR2 reads ANQGSEA. The ends lost 6 bases at V and 4 bases at J; junction bases unmatched: 5. This CDR3 spans 12 amino acids. The CDR3 DNA sequence: TGCAGCGTCGAGGGGGCGACCTATGGCTACACCTTC. Translating gives CSVEGATYGYTF.